Presented here are 18 T cell receptor beta chains from one specimen sequenced in a study of CD8+CD57+ T cells in acquired aplastic anemia. Genomic DNA templated the TCR beta VDJ and CDR3 profiling. TCRdb itself ran the reads through MiXCR, one entry per CDR3 protein. Of 150,000 to 200,000 distinct CDR3 sequences in the sample, around 43% are singletons; the top ten hold 3% to 4%. Whoever was chosen for sequencing had shown CD8+CD57+ cell expansion by flow cytometry. The sample comprised sorted CD4+, CD8+, or CD8+CD57+ T cells (not recorded which) from PBMCs. All receptors derive from a human donor with aplastic anemia.

The table lists this clonotype with many counts. This chain uses TRBV2 with TRBJ1-2; D is unresolved. The CDR3 is 12 amino acids. Looked up from germline, CDR1 is SNHLY and CDR2 is FYNNEI. Trimming pared 5 bases from V and 6 bases from J, leaving 10 bases between. The CDR3 region has the DNA TGTGCCAGCAGTCCGGGGAGGGATGGCTACACCTTC. Its translation: CASSPGRDGYTF. The full variable domain, completed using reference TRBV2 and TRBJ1-2, is EPEVTQTPSHQVTQMGQEVILRCVPISNHLYFYWYRQILGQKVEFLVSFYNNEISEKSEIFDDQFSVERPDGSNFTLKIRSTKLEDSAMYFCASSPGRDGYTFGSGTRLTVV.

Only a few counts were recorded for this clonotype. V is TRBV10-2 and J is TRBJ2-7; possible D gene TRBD2, 6 bases. This CDR3 contains 14 residues. Deletions cut 0 bases from V and 6 bases from J, with 12 bases between. In germline, CDR1 is WSHSY, CDR2 SAAADI. CDR3: CASSESTGVLEQYF. Here the CDR3 DNA reads TGCGCCAGCAGTGAGTCGACGGGAGTTCTCGAGCAGTACTTC.

The chain combines TRBV15 with TRBJ2-3; 7 nucleotides line up with TRBD1. The V gene end was trimmed by 0 bases and the J gene end by 7 bases; junction bases not matched to a gene: 10. Germline CDR1 LNHNV, CDR2 YYDKDF (reference sequence). The CDR3 has 16 residues. Written as DNA, the CDR3 is TGTGCCACCAGCAGAGATTTAGGGGGCAGGGGCAATACGCAGTATTTT. Its protein product is CATSRDLGGRGNTQYF.

J is TRBJ2-2 and V is TRBV3-1, with D tentatively TRBD2 (5 bases). The CDR3 spans 15 residues. The V end was cut by 2 bases, the J end by 0 bases, with 7 bases between. Germline lookup yields CDR1 LGHDT and CDR2 YNNKEL (reference sequence). The CDR3 sequence is CASSQTGTNTGELFF. The CDR3 coding sequence is TGTGCCAGCAGCCAAACCGGGACGAACACCGGGGAGCTGTTTTTT. The variable domain in full, with the rest retrieved from reference TRBV3-1 and TRBJ2-2, is DTAVSQTPKYLVTQMGNDKSIKCEQNLGHDTMYWYKQDSKKFLKIMFSYNNKELIINETVPNRFSPKSPDKAHLNLHINSLELGDSAVYFCASSQTGTNTGELFFGEGSRLTVL.

This clonotype was detected ten times or more. The chain has TRBV6-1 and TRBJ1-5; D unresolved. Germline V gene lookup returns CDR1 MNHNS and CDR2 SASEGT. Trimming took off 2 bases at V and 7 bases at J, with 6 bases between the two ends. The length of the CDR3 is 12 residues. The CDR3 coding sequence is TGTGCCAGCAGTGAACGTGCCCAGCCCCAGCATTTT. It yields the protein CASSERAQPQHF.

The V gene is TRBV15, the J gene TRBJ2-7; 9 nucleotides align to TRBD2. This CDR3 is 16 amino acids long. In germline, CDR1 is LNHNV, CDR2 YYDKDF (reference sequence). V lost 0 bases, J lost 6 bases, and 9 bases stayed unmatched. DNA of the CDR3: TGTGCCACCAGCAGAGATGATAGCGGGAGTATTTCCGAGCAGTACGTC. This gives the protein CATSRDDSGSISEQYV.

The V and J genes are TRBV5-1 and TRBJ1-6, with 7 bases that match TRBD1. Germline-derived CDR1 and CDR2 are SGHRS and YFSETQ. This CDR3 is 15 amino acids long. The V and J ends lost 4 bases and 5 bases, in that order; junction bases with no gene match: 6. This chain's CDR3 is CASSLMGQNNSPLHF. CDR3 DNA: TGCGCCAGCAGCCTAATGGGACAGAATAATTCACCCCTCCACTTT.

This sequence joins TRBV15 and TRBJ2-7; D could derive from TRBD1 or TRBD2 (5 bases each). The germline V gene encodes CDR1 LNHNV and CDR2 YYDKDF (reference sequence). Trimming removed 5 bases from V and 1 base from J, with 15 bases in between. The CDR3 sequence is 15 residues long. The DNA for the CDR3 is TGTGCCACCAGCCGAGGGGCCCAAGGATCCTACGAGCAGTACTTC. Translation: CATSRGAQGSYEQYF.

Points on this clonotype: One end of the junction varies from germline; a read error may be responsible. J is TRBJ2-2 and V is TRBV10-3; weak D call: TRBD2 (7 bases). The germline CDR1 and CDR2 sequences are ENHRY and SYGVKD. The CDR3 contains 12 residues. The CDR3 region has the DNA TGTGCCATCAGGAGCGGGGAGGGGGAGTTGTTTTTT. It is translated as CAIRSGEGELFF.

The table lists this clonotype with a count of one. V gene TRBV20-1 combines with J gene TRBJ2-5; 9 positions match TRBD2. CDR3 length equals 13 residues. The germline CDR1 and CDR2 sequences are DFQATT and SNEGSKA (reference sequence). The ends lost 7 bases at V and 1 base at J; junction bases unmatched: 4. CDR3 in DNA: TGCAGTGTCGCTAGCGGGATCCAAGAGACCCAGTACTTC. As protein: CSVASGIQETQYF.

The chain couples TRBV10-3 to TRBJ2-5; D unresolved. This CDR3 contains 14 residues. Trimming pared 4 bases from V and 1 base from J, leaving 10 bases between. Germline-derived CDR1 and CDR2 are ENHRY and SYGVKD. The CDR3 DNA is TGTGCCATCAGTGGGGTAGACGTCCAAGAGACCCAGTACTTC. Translation: CAISGVDVQETQYF.

The chain is built from TRBV5-1 and TRBJ1-1; tentative D call: TRBD1 (5 bases). The CDR3 loop spans 13 amino acids. CDR1 and CDR2 from the germline V gene are SGHRS and YFSETQ. The ends were cut back, 4 bases at V and 4 bases at J, with 11 bases in the middle. The DNA for the CDR3 is TGCGCCAGCAGCCCACCGGGACGCACTGAAGCTTTCTTT. It yields the protein CASSPPGRTEAFF.

The table lists this clonotype with many counts. The chain combines TRBV7-3 with TRBJ1-2; perhaps TRBD1 as D (6 bases). Germline V gene data show CDR1 as SGHTA and CDR2 as FQGTGA. CDR3 length: 13 amino acids. Trimming removed 2 bases from V and 6 bases from J, with 10 bases in between. DNA for the CDR3: TGTGCCAGCAGCTTACTGCCAGGGGATGGCTACACCTTC. Translating it yields CASSLLPGDGYTF. Full variable domain (missing parts from reference TRBV7-3 and TRBJ1-2): GAGVSQTPSNKVTEKGKYVELRCDPISGHTALYWYRQSLGQGPEFLIYFQGTGAADDSGLPNDRFFAVRPEGSVSTLKIQRTERGDSAVYLCASSLLPGDGYTFGSGTRLTVV.

The chain joins TRBV5-6 to TRBJ2-5; 7 bases align to TRBD1. CDR3 length equals 14 residues. Germline V gene sequence: CDR1 SGHDT, CDR2 YYEEEE. V lost 3 bases, J lost 2 bases, and 4 bases stayed unmatched. The chain's CDR3 is CASSSWTGQETQYF. Here the CDR3 DNA reads TGTGCCAGCAGCTCCTGGACAGGTCAAGAGACCCAGTACTTC.

This clonotype was seen ten or more times. This chain joins TRBV6-1 and TRBJ2-3, with TRBD1 matching over 9 bases. CDR1 is MNHNS, CDR2 SASEGT, per germline. Trimming took 1 base from V and 14 from J; bases not matched to a gene: 7. This CDR3 region has 13 residues. The CDR3 here is CASSEVWGQGPYF. Here the CDR3 DNA reads TGTGCCAGCAGTGAAGTGTGGGGACAGGGCCCGTATTTT.

Turning to this clonotype: A much more abundant neighbour one base away suggests this may be a read error. This chain links TRBV4-3 with TRBJ2-7, with D perhaps given as TRBD1 or TRBD2 (5 bases each). CDR1 LGHNA and CDR2 YSLEER come from the germline V gene. This CDR3 contains 14 residues. The CDR3 nucleotides read TGCGCCAGCAGCCAAGCTATAGGGACCTACGAGCAGCACTTC. Residues: CASSQAIGTYEQHF.

The chain employs TRBV29-1 and TRBJ1-2; D is unresolved. V dropped 4 bases and J dropped 4 bases, with 10 bases sitting between them. Germline V gene lookup returns CDR1 SQVTM and CDR2 ANQGSEA. The CDR3 is 12 residues long. This CDR3 reads CSVVLQSYGYTF. The CDR3 region has the DNA TGCAGCGTTGTTCTGCAGAGCTATGGCTACACCTTC.

This sequence joins TRBV29-1 and TRBJ2-2; D gene ambiguous. The length of the CDR3 is 12 residues. Germline CDR1 is SQVTM and CDR2 is ANQGSEA. Trimming shortened V by 4 bases and J by 0 bases, and 3 bases separated the two germline ends. CDR3 sequence reads: CSVASNTGELFF. The CDR3 DNA reads as TGCAGCGTTGCCTCGAACACCGGGGAGCTGTTTTTT.